This T cell receptor (beta chain) was sequenced in a study of T cell repertoires in Merkel cell carcinoma (dated by TCRdb to the late 2010s). Concerning the study at large: Patients who had received intralesional immunotherapy or systemic immune checkpoint blockade prior to the biopsy were excluded. To be included, a participant needed a diagnosis of MCPyV-positive Merkel cell carcinoma and tumor-infiltrating lymphocytes that had been successfully expanded in vitro. MCPyV-specific clonotypes were first defined by tetramer sorting, cloning and paired TCR sequencing of expanded tumor-infiltrating lymphocytes. What the research found in general, with its limitations: The study did not examine normal tissue biopsies.

The immunoSEQ assay was used for TRB CDR3 sequencing and data processing of tumor genomic DNA. TCRdb holds this immuneACCESS table with in-frame rearrangements only. Some clones are missing; in checked studies, unresolved V genes explain under half, and the rest has no known cause. This sample gives around 14,000 clones in total; 76% of them show up just once. Clones ranked in the top ten supply about 15% of the sample. The germline V gene specifies MDHEN as CDR1 and SYDVKM as CDR2. V is trimmed back by 7 bases and J by 6 bases, and the junction contains 12 bases that no gene match accounts for. The CDR3 measures 16 amino acids from cysteine to phenylalanine. CDR3 DNA is the only sequence kept; it has 48 bases, read in frame from the first base. Every study subject tested positive for serum antibodies to T-antigen and had biopsy-confirmed Merkel cell carcinoma that was MCPyV-positive. Genomic DNA was extracted from more than five adjacent 10-micron frozen tumor sections without any cell sorting or culture. Roughly 5 x 5 x 5 mm of tumor biopsy tissue was frozen in optimal cutting temperature compound. In the frozen biopsy, scout sections stained with hematoxylin and eosin confirmed abundant Merkel cell carcinoma and infiltrating cells.

On this clone: The antigen it binds to is not known. No base quality values were provided; no much bigger clone lies one nucleotide off.

The chain is assembled from TRBV28 and TRBJ2-1; 10 bases in between match TRBD2. Material for sequencing was tumor tissue. The TCR originated in an adult with Merkel cell carcinoma. CDR3 region: CASTPFGASGSNEQFF. The nucleotide sequence is given as TGTGCCAGCACCCCCTTCGGGGCTAGCGGGAGCAATGAGCAGTTCTTC.